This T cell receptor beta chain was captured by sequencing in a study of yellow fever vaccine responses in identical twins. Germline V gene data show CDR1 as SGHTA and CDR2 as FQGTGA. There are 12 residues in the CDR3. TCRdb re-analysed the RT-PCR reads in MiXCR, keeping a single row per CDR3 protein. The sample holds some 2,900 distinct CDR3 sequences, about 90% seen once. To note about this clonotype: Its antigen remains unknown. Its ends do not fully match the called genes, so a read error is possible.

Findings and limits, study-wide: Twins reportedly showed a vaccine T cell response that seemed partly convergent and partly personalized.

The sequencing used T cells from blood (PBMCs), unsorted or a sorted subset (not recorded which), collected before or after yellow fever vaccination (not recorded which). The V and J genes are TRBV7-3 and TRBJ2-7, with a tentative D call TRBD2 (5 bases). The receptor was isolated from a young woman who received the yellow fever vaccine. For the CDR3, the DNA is TGTGCCAGCAGCATAACTAGAGACGAGCAGTACTTC. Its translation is CASSITRDEQYF.